The present entry profiles one T cell receptor (beta chain) with its context. PCR employed 60 Vbeta and 13 Jbeta primers. The assay was immunoSEQ multiplex PCR, and TCRdb's table has in-frame clones only and misses some. The data show approximately 210,000 clones, around 79% seen once. The germline gives CDR1 SSHAT, CDR2 FNYEAQ (reference sequence). After removal of 3 bases from V and 3 bases from J, the junction contained 2 bases not matched to a gene. This CDR3 has 13 amino acids. The sample comes from a study of cytomegalovirus exposure and HLA in healthy donors. This chain connects TRBV7-7 to TRBJ2-7; 7 bases line up with TRBD1. The sequence was collected from a male donor in good health and CMV-seropositive. Specimen: PBMCs. CDR3 residues: CASSFDRDYEQYF. CDR3 nucleotide sequence: TGTGCCAGCAGCTTCGACAGGGACTACGAGCAGTACTTC.